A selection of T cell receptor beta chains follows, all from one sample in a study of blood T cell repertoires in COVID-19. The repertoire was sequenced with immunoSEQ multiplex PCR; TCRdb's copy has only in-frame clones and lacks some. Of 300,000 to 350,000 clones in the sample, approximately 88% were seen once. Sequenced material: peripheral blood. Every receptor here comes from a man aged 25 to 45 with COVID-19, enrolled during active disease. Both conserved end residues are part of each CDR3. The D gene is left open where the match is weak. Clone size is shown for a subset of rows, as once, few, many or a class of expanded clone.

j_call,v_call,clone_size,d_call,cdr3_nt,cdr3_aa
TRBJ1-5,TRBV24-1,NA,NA,TGTGCCACCGGTACAGCTCAGCCCCAGCATTTT,CATGTAQPQHF
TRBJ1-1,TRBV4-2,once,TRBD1,TGTGCCAGCAGCCAGGAGGTCGGGACAGGGGGGTATGGGAACACTGAAGCTTTCTTT,CASSQEVGTGGYGNTEAFF
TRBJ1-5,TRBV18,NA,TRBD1,TGTGCCAGCTCACGAGACAGGGTTAGAAGAGGCAATCAGCCCCAGCATTTT,CASSRDRVRRGNQPQHF
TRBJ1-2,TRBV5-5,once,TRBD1,TGTGCCAGCAGCTTGGATCCCGGGACAGCCTATGGCTACACCTTC,CASSLDPGTAYGYTF
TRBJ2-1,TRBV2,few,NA,TGTGCCAGCAGTGAGCGGGCTAGCTCCTACAATGAGCAGTTCTTC,CASSERASSYNEQFF
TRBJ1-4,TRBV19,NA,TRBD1,TGTGCCAGTAGTATGGAGGACAGGGATGTCAAACTGTTTTTT,CASSMEDRDVKLFF
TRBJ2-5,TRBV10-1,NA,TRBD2,TGCGCCAGCAGCGGACTAGCGGGAGTCCGGGCTTATCAAGAGACCCAGTACTTC,CASSGLAGVRAYQETQYF
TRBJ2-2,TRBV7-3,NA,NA,TGTGCCAGCAGCTTGGGCCGAACGAGTGGCACCGGGGAGCTGTTTTTT,CASSLGRTSGTGELFF
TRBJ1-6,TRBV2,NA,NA,TGTGCCAGCAGCAGGGATAGGCCCCTCCACTTT,CASSRDRPLHF
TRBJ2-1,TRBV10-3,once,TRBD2,TGTGCCATCAGTGGGCGGGGGGGTGATGAGCAGTTCTTC,CAISGRGGDEQFF
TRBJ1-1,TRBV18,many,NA,TGTGCCAGCTCACCAGGGCCCTATATGAACACTGAAGCTTTCTTT,CASSPGPYMNTEAFF
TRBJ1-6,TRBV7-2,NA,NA,TGTGCCAGCAGCTTAGTACGGTCCTATAATTCACCCCTCCACTTT,CASSLVRSYNSPLHF
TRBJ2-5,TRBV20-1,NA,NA,TGCAGTGCTAGTTACAGGGCAAAGGGAGAGACCCAGTACTTC,CSASYRAKGETQYF
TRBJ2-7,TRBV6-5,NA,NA,TGTGCCAGCAGTTCCTCTACAGGGCGCGAGCAGTACTTC,CASSSSTGREQYF
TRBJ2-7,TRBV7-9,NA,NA,TGTGCCAGCAGCTTCGGTTCCTACGAGCAGTACTTC,CASSFGSYEQYF
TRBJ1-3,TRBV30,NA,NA,TGTGCCTGGAACGGTCACTCTGGAAACACCATATATTTT,CAWNGHSGNTIYF
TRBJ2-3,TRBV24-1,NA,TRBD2,TGTGCCACCAGTGACCGAGGGACTAGCGGGGGAAAGCCTGATAGCACAGATACGCAGTATTTT,CATSDRGTSGGKPDSTDTQYF